The entry below gives a single TCR beta chain sequence along with its context. The antigen is not known. These data are taken from a study of T cells in localized non-small cell lung cancer. General study points: Within adjacent lung there appeared a median about 54 of the top 100 tumor clones. Prolonged overall survival went with higher T cell density in the blood. Of the tissues analyzed, uninvolved adjacent lung showed maximal T cell clonality, greater than tumor. Heterogeneity within the tumor remains possible, as just one region underwent sequencing.

The table came from immunoSEQ multiplex PCR; TCRdb's copy has only in-frame clones and leaves some out. Of around 70,000 clones in the sample, 70% to 90% were seen once. In germline, CDR1 is MNHEY, CDR2 SMNVEV (reference sequence). There are 16 residues in the CDR3. V lost 5 bases, J lost 4 bases, and 11 bases stayed unmatched. This TCR was sampled from a male donor aged 60 or older with stage III squamous cell lung carcinoma. The sample here was peripheral blood, taken before any cancer treatment. The J gene is TRBJ2-1, the V gene TRBV27; TRBD2 matches at 7 bases. The CDR3 is CASSPWGGEGYNEQFF. As DNA, the CDR3 is TGTGCCAGCAGTCCCTGGGGGGGGGAGGGATACAATGAGCAGTTCTTC.